The T cell receptor beta chain described here comes from a study of T cells after yellow fever vaccination. A single record per CDR3 protein comes from TCRdb applying MiXCR to the 5' RACE reads. The data show approximately 120,000 distinct CDR3 sequences, with 7.4% seen just once and 2.5% held by the top ten. In its sample, this clonotype was seen many times. Sequenced here: CD4+ T cells sorted from PBMCs, sampled 10 to 11 days after the first yellow fever vaccination. The sequence came from a man aged 18 to 29 who received the YFV17D yellow fever vaccine.

The CDR3, as DNA: TGTGCCAGCAGCTTAGACGGATATTCACCCCTCCACTTT. It codes for CASSLDGYSPLHF. The genes are TRBV7-9 and TRBJ1-6; D remains unclear. V was cut by 1 base and J by 8 bases, with 6 bases left in between. The CDR3 runs 13 residues. Germline values: CDR1 SEHNR, CDR2 FQNEAQ (reference sequence).